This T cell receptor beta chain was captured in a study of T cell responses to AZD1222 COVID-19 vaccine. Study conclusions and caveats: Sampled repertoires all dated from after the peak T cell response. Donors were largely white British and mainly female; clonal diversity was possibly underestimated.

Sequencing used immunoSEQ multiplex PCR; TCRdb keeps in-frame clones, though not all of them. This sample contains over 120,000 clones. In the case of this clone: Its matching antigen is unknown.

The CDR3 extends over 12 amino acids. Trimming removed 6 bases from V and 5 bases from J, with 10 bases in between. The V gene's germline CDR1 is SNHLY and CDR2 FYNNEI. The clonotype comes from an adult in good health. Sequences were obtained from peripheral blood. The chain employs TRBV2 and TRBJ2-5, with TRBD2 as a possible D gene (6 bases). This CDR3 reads CASRHSGETQYF. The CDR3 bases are TGTGCCAGCAGGCACAGCGGGGAGACCCAGTACTTC.